This T cell receptor (beta chain) comes out of a study of early T cells in non-severe SARS-CoV-2 infection. After removal of 5 bases from V and 4 bases from J, the junction contained 3 bases not matched to a gene. Germline assignment: CDR1 DFQATT and CDR2 SNEGSKA (reference sequence). The CDR3 covers 14 residues. Individually, cDNA molecules had unique molecular identifiers attached to them. TCRdb redid the calling of the 5' RACE reads with MiXCR, one entry per CDR3 protein. The sample lists 60,000 to 75,000 distinct CDR3 sequences, about 11% occurring once. This receptor was taken from an adult who was a healthcare worker with PCR-confirmed SARS-CoV-2 infection or an uninfected control (not recorded which). The V call is TRBV20-1, the J call TRBJ2-3, with 13 bases matching TRBD2. The sequenced sample consisted of whole blood. The CDR3 DNA is TGCAGTGCTCGGACTAGCGGGGGACCAGATACGCAGTATTTT. It codes for CSARTSGGPDTQYF.